The 26 T cell receptor beta chains below all came from one sample that was sequenced in a study of cytomegalovirus exposure and HLA in healthy donors. Both 60 Vbeta primers and 13 Jbeta primers went into the PCR. Data came from immunoSEQ multiplex PCR; TCRdb stores just in-frame clones and leaves some out. The sample carries roughly 170,000 clones, 80% to 85% recorded once. Sequenced material: PBMCs. The receptors here all came from a woman between 25 and 40 years old in good health and CMV-seronegative.

The V and J genes are TRBV6-5 and TRBJ2-5, with TRBD1 matching 8 bases. V dropped 9 bases and J dropped 6; count of bases not matched to a gene: 9. Looked up from germline, CDR1 is MNHEY and CDR2 is SVGAGI. CDR3 size: 13 residues. CDR3 sequence reads: CASQSGGEQTQYF. The CDR3 DNA reads as TGTGCCAGTCAGTCAGGGGGCGAGCAGACCCAGTACTTC.

This rearrangement joins TRBV25-1 to TRBJ2-3, with a possible D match to TRBD2 (7 bases). The CDR3 extends over 17 amino acids. V was pared by 1 base and J by 1 base, with 15 bases between. Germline assignment: CDR1 MGHDK and CDR2 SYGVNS. The CDR3 loop is CASSEFGGPAGTDTQYF. For the CDR3, the DNA is TGTGCCAGCAGTGAATTCGGGGGGCCGGCAGGCACAGATACGCAGTATTTT.

V usage is TRBV27 and J usage is TRBJ1-5, with 9 bases fitting TRBD1. The length of the CDR3 is 15 residues. V dropped 4 bases and J dropped 7; count of bases not matched to a gene: 8. Germline V gene sequence: CDR1 MNHEY, CDR2 SMNVEV (reference sequence). For the CDR3, the DNA is TGTGCCAGCAGTTCTAGGACAGGGGCAACCCAGCCCCAGCATTTT. Its translation: CASSSRTGATQPQHF.

The chain couples TRBV7-9 to TRBJ2-7; D ambiguous. V lost 4 bases and J lost 3, with 13 bases in between. Per germline, CDR1 SEHNR and CDR2 FQNEAQ (reference sequence). CDR3 length equals 14 residues. The CDR3 bases are TGTGCCAGCAGCTCAACAAATCCACACTACGAGCAGTACTTC. Protein product: CASSSTNPHYEQYF. The full variable domain, its missing parts supplied by reference TRBV7-9 and TRBJ2-7, is DTGVSQNPRHKITKRGQNVTFRCDPISEHNRLYWYRQTLGQGPEFLTYFQNEAQLEKSRLLSDRFSAERPKGSFSTLEIQRTEQGDSAMYLCASSSTNPHYEQYFGPGTRLTVT.

This chain joins TRBV28 and TRBJ1-1; TRBD1 might be the D (5 bases). This CDR3 is 15 amino acids long. Germline V gene data show CDR1 as MDHEN and CDR2 as SYDVKM. Trimming pared 5 bases from V and 0 bases from J, leaving 13 bases between. The CDR3 region is CASSDAGILNTEAFF. In DNA, the CDR3 is TGTGCCAGCAGTGACGCAGGGATATTGAACACTGAAGCTTTCTTT.

The chain uses TRBV5-5 and TRBJ2-1; maybe TRBD1 (5 bases). V was pared by 0 bases and J by 8 bases, with 21 bases between. The CDR3 loop spans 17 amino acids. The germline CDR1 and CDR2 sequences are SGHKS and YYEKEE (reference sequence). The CDR3 is CASSLVSAASWGYEQFF. For the CDR3, the DNA is TGTGCCAGCAGCTTGGTTTCGGCCGCCTCTTGGGGCTATGAGCAGTTCTTC.

In its sample, this clone was seen a few times. The chain combines TRBV25-1 with TRBJ1-4; no reliable D call. The CDR3 is 12 amino acids. Trimming took 2 bases from V and 8 from J, leaving 6 bases between them. Germline CDR1 and CDR2: MGHDK and SYGVNS. The CDR3 sequence: CASSEAGEKLFF. As DNA, the CDR3 is TGTGCCAGCAGTGAAGCCGGGGAAAAACTGTTTTTT.

The chain links TRBV11-2 to TRBJ2-7, with D maybe TRBD1 (6 bases). Germline V CDR1 and CDR2: SGHAT, FQNNGV. V was cut by 5 bases and J by 0 bases, with 8 bases left in between. This CDR3 comprises 13 residues. The CDR3 nucleotides are TGTGCCAGCAGCGCGGACAGCTCCTACGAGCAGTACTTC. Encoded protein: CASSADSSYEQYF.

V gene TRBV7-8 combines with J gene TRBJ2-5; TRBD2 is a possible D gene (6 bases). The V gene lost 0 bases and the J gene lost 5 bases, with 16 bases spanning the gap. Germline V gene sequence: CDR1 SGHVS, CDR2 FQNEAQ. The CDR3 has 16 residues. The CDR3 here is CASSLAGTQIRETQYF. CDR3 nucleotides: TGTGCCAGCAGCTTAGCGGGGACTCAAATTAGGGAGACCCAGTACTTC.

V gene TRBV6-6 combines with J gene TRBJ1-1; 7 positions match TRBD1. This CDR3 is built from 10 residues. The germline CDR1 and CDR2 sequences are MNHNY and SVGAGI (reference sequence). Trimming removed 7 bases from V and 10 bases from J; junction bases left unmatched: 3. CDR3 region: CASKGAGAFF. The CDR3 DNA reads as TGTGCCAGCAAGGGGGCAGGAGCTTTCTTT.

The rearrangement joins TRBV19 to TRBJ1-1; D is possibly TRBD1 (5 bases). The CDR3 runs to 12 residues. Per germline, CDR1 LNHDA and CDR2 SQIVND (reference sequence). V lost 5 bases to trimming and J lost 9 bases, with 13 bases between them. Written as DNA, the CDR3 is TGTGCCAGTAGTCCCCGATGGGGCCAAGCTTTCTTT. Its protein product is CASSPRWGQAFF.

CDR3 region: CASSPRRTENTEAFF. CDR3 coding DNA: TGCGCCAGCAGCCCCCGGCGGACAGAGAACACTGAAGCTTTCTTT. The V call is TRBV5-1, the J call TRBJ1-1, with D perhaps matching TRBD1 (6 bases). This CDR3 contains 15 residues. Trimming took 4 bases from V and 1 from J, leaving 14 bases between them. From germline, CDR1 is SGHRS and CDR2 YFSETQ.

Concerning this clone itself: Germline is not matched at one junction end, which may reflect a read error. The CDR3 region is CASSQEYIRSGANGLTF. In DNA form, the CDR3 reads TGTGCCAGCAGCCAGGAGTACATCCGCTCTGGGGCCAACGGCCTGACTTTC. The rearrangement links TRBV14 to TRBJ2-6, with D possibly TRBD1 on 5 matching bases. CDR1 is SGHDN and CDR2 is FVKESK in the germline V gene. The CDR3 is made up of 17 amino acids.

Concerning this clone itself: One end of the junction fails to match germline, which may point to a read error. V gene TRBV27 combines with J gene TRBJ2-1; 9 bases map to TRBD2. From germline, CDR1 is MNHEY and CDR2 SMNVEV (reference sequence). The CDR3 covers 15 residues. CDR3 nucleotides: TGTGTCAGCAGTTTCCAGCGGGGGGCGAACAATGAGCAGTTCTTC. Protein: CVSSFQRGANNEQFF.

J is TRBJ1-2 and V is TRBV2; D uncertain. The V end was cut by 2 bases, the J end by 2 bases, with 12 bases between. The CDR3 is 15 amino acids. Germline CDR1 is SNHLY and CDR2 is FYNNEI. CDR3 residues: CASSEQLAYNYGYTF. CDR3 DNA sequence: TGTGCCAGCAGTGAACAATTAGCCTACAACTATGGCTACACCTTC.

This rearrangement joins TRBV27 to TRBJ1-4, with D hard to call. The CDR3 covers 14 residues. Trimming removed 2 bases at V and 4 bases at J, with 8 bases between. Germline CDR1 is MNHEY and CDR2 is SMNVEV (reference sequence). The CDR3 here is CASSLRGSNEKLFF. Here the CDR3 DNA reads TGTGCCAGCAGTTTACGCGGTAGTAATGAAAAACTGTTTTTT.

V and J are TRBV7-6 and TRBJ1-1; D unresolved. The CDR3 runs to 13 residues. Per the germline V gene, CDR1 is SGHVS and CDR2 is FNYEAQ. V was shortened by 2 bases and J by 0 bases, with 4 bases between the two germline ends. The CDR3 loop is CASSLLMNTEAFF. The CDR3 DNA follows: TGTGCCAGCAGCTTACTAATGAACACTGAAGCTTTCTTT. The full variable domain, completed using reference TRBV7-6 and TRBJ1-1, is GAGVSQSPRYKVTKRGQDVALRCDPISGHVSLYWYRQALGQGPEFLTYFNYEAQQDKSGLPNDRFSAERPEGSISTLTIQRTEQRDSAMYRCASSLLMNTEAFFGQGTRLTVV.

The rearrangement joins TRBV29-1 to TRBJ2-6; 10 positions match TRBD1. J gave up 0 bases and V 3 bases, and 2 bases lay outside the gene matches. The CDR3 contains 16 residues. From germline, CDR1 is SQVTM and CDR2 ANQGSEA. CDR3 in amino acids: CSVEGQGSSGANVLTF. The CDR3 coding sequence is TGCAGCGTTGAGGGACAGGGGAGCTCTGGGGCCAACGTCCTGACTTTC.

The rearrangement joins TRBV20-1 to TRBJ2-1; D is ambiguous. Looked up from germline, CDR1 is DFQATT and CDR2 is SNEGSKA (reference sequence). V was cut by 5 bases and J by 6 bases, with 8 bases left in between. There are 11 residues in the CDR3. The CDR3 sequence: CSALNSNEQFF. DNA for the CDR3: TGCAGTGCTCTCAATAGCAATGAGCAGTTCTTC.

V usage is TRBV28 and J usage is TRBJ1-2, with 9 bases that match TRBD1. CDR1 MDHEN and CDR2 SYDVKM come from the germline V gene. This CDR3 has 14 residues. V lost 5 bases and J lost 4; bases outside the gene matches: 5. The CDR3 sequence is CASSRTGVTYGYTF. For the CDR3, the DNA is TGTGCCAGCAGTCGGACAGGGGTGACCTATGGCTACACCTTC.

CDR3 nucleotides: TGTGCCAGCAGCCCCCGGGGGATGATTCTCACAGATACGCAGTATTTT. Its translation: CASSPRGMILTDTQYF. This chain links TRBV11-2 with TRBJ2-3, with D perhaps TRBD2 (6 bases). The CDR3 length is 16 residues. CDR1 and CDR2 from the germline V gene are SGHAT and FQNNGV. Trimming took 5 bases from V and 2 from J, leaving 17 bases between them.

The gene calls are TRBV4-1 and TRBJ2-2; the D gene is possibly TRBD2 (6 bases). This CDR3 is 17 amino acids long. Germline loops: CDR1 MGHRA, CDR2 YSYEKL. V dropped 1 base and J dropped 1 base, with 13 bases sitting between them. CDR3 loop: CASSQGPAGGNTGELFF. The CDR3 DNA sequence: TGCGCCAGCAGCCAAGGACCCGCCGGGGGGAACACCGGGGAGCTGTTTTTT.

The chain couples TRBV4-2 to TRBJ2-3, with 8 positions matching TRBD2. Per the germline V gene, CDR1 is LGHNA and CDR2 is YNFKEQ. The CDR3 has 16 residues. The trim removed 1 base at V and 2 bases at J, leaving 5 bases unmatched. The CDR3 reads CASSQGGTSSTDTQYF. The CDR3 nucleotides read TGTGCCAGCAGCCAAGGGGGGACTAGTTCCACAGATACGCAGTATTTT.

V is TRBV5-1 and J is TRBJ2-1, with 8 bases matching TRBD1. V trimming: 4 bases; J trimming: 8 bases; junction bases outside the gene matches: 8. The CDR3 runs to 14 residues. CDR1 is SGHRS and CDR2 is YFSETQ in the germline V gene. CDR3 sequence: CASSTGQGGDEQFF. Here the CDR3 DNA reads TGCGCCAGCAGCACTGGACAGGGCGGGGATGAGCAGTTCTTC.

V and J are TRBV6-5 and TRBJ1-5; D unresolved. Looked up from germline, CDR1 is MNHEY and CDR2 is SVGAGI. Trimming cost V 2 bases and J 2 bases, with 10 bases left between them. CDR3 length: 15 amino acids. The CDR3 nucleotides are TGTGCCAGCAGTTACGGCAGCGGGGGCAATCAGCCCCAGCATTTT. Protein product: CASSYGSGGNQPQHF.

This chain uses TRBV7-8 with TRBJ2-7; D uncertain. Trimming took off 3 bases at V and 0 bases at J, with 12 bases between the two ends. Germline assignment: CDR1 SGHVS and CDR2 FQNEAQ. The CDR3 totals 15 residues. CDR3: CASSLNTDNSYEQYF. The CDR3 DNA follows: TGTGCCAGCAGCTTGAACACTGACAACTCCTACGAGCAGTACTTC.